This T cell receptor (beta chain) was found in a study of blood T cells in healthy people across ages (dated by TCRdb to about 2015). Some background on the complete study: Template switching captured roughly one uniquely barcoded TCR beta cDNA molecule per two T cells in model experiments. The donors were split into four age groups: young (average about 16 years), middle-aged (over 35), aged (roughly 60) and long-lived (more than 80). The study measured age-related changes in TCR beta repertoire diversity using deep sequencing normalized with unique cDNA molecular identifiers. Using the same blood draw, the study looked at two additional independent replicas of 1 million unique cDNA reads for two donors, one aged 18 to 29 and the other aged 80 or older.

The donors were roughly 40 Caucasian individuals from Russia, aged roughly 6 to 90 years, who were systemically healthy. Each donor gave roughly 9 milliliters of peripheral blood, drawn into EDTA-treated Vacutainer tubes. Ficoll-Paque density-gradient centrifugation was used to isolate PBMCs, with at least 7 million obtained per sample. Total RNA, at least 5 micrograms per sample, was extracted from PBMCs with Trizol reagent. Naive CD45RAhigh/CD27high T cell percentages were measured by flow cytometry on a PBMC aliquot from every donor. The cysteine opens and the phenylalanine closes a CDR3 of 15 amino acids. Only CDR3 DNA is held: 45 bases, read in frame from base 1. The germline V gene specifies MGHRA as CDR1 and YSYEKL as CDR2. Trimmed from V: 2 bases; trimmed from J: 0 bases; junction bases lacking a gene match: 3. A note on this clonotype: What this receptor recognizes is not known. No clone much larger than this one lies a single base away; base qualities are absent.

Overall study results and their limits: As age increased, observed TCR beta diversity per million T cells dropped in a roughly linear way, and a significant reduction was already evident by age 40. A strong correlation was found between observed TCR beta diversity and the percentage of naive T cells measured by flow cytometry. Because profiling used bulk unsorted PBMCs, naive and antigen-experienced compartments could not be compared conclusively. The long-lived group showed more naive CD4+ T cells, fewer expanded clones and increased TCR diversity than the aged group, suggesting age selection. Donor CMV infection status was unknown, potentially confounding age-related changes in expanded clonotypes. Estimates of total diversity based on one million sequenced T cells were regarded as lower bounds and as underestimates.

The library was made by 5' RACE. Sequencer: Illumina HiSeq 2500. The second PCR ran for about 7 to 11 cycles and used a J-beta primer mix along with a sample-barcoded 5' primer. A unique molecular identifier was introduced onto each TCR beta cDNA molecule by a template-switch 5' adaptor carrying 12 random nucleotides. Each sample yielded at least 3 million CDR3-containing paired-end reads. The Mint cDNA synthesis kit, primed by a TRBC-specific oligonucleotide, was used to synthesize first-strand cDNA from all RNA. Following uracil-DNA glycosylase treatment, a first 18-cycle PCR with universal primers M1SS and BC2_uni_R was performed on all cDNA. Per the source publication's procedure: Each sample was normalized by randomly selecting 1 million high-quality reads, each carrying a distinct molecular identifier. Reads sharing molecular identifiers were discarded rather than binned into consensus sequences. CDR3 identification, clonotype clustering and error correction used MiTCR with a Q25 quality threshold and the strictest error-elimination algorithm. Lower-bound total TCR beta diversity was estimated with a nonparametric unseen species model using Euler transformation. The public reads were reprocessed in TCRdb via fastp at Q25 and MiXCR, keeping in-frame beta chains. Under each unique CDR3 protein, matching rows form one entry showing the most common genes and DNA. The V and J calls, along with clone size, are taken from TCRdb and not from the paper's own processing. The table for this sample lists over 450,000 distinct CDR3 sequences; less than 25% of them were counted only once. The top ten clonotypes cover roughly 9% of the sample.

These records were also assigned to another study, of T cells of mothers and their children. As the second paper documents: The donors were nine systemically healthy Caucasian individuals, made up of three mothers and their six children. cDNA synthesis used all of the extracted RNA, with around 1.6 ug of RNA in each 15 ul reaction. In the second PCR, the M1S primer introduced both the sample barcodes and 2-4 random nucleotides. More than 8 million TCR beta CDR3 reads were obtained from each mother, and some 3.3 million reads were obtained from each child. Thymic selection similarly shapes TCR recombination output in related and unrelated pairs, with minor effect from inherited differences. Related mother-child pairs always showed normalized repertoire overlap that was slightly higher than in unrelated mother-child pairs, though the difference was never significant. With a sensitivity of approximately 96 clones per million clonotypes, no persistent microchimeric T cell clones were detected. To look for features that set related mother-child pairs apart from unrelated individuals, the researchers ran deep NGS to compare the TCR beta repertoires of mothers and children. The mean age was approximately 41 +/- 4 years for the mothers and around 10 +/- 4 years for the children. After adapters were ligated using NEBNext reagents, the libraries underwent 100+100 nt paired-end sequencing on an Illumina HiSeq 2000. Mother and child libraries were prepared a month apart and sequenced in separate runs to prevent cross-contamination. For each donor, somewhere between roughly 500,000 and 2,100,000 distinct TCR beta clonotypes were identified. Naive TCR beta clonotypes were estimated from low-frequency clonotypes matched to each donor's FACS-determined naive share, without sorting.

The chain was built from TRBV4-1 and TRBJ1-1; TRBD1 matches 7 bases in the middle. This sequence originates from a boy younger than 18 in good health. What was sequenced was blood. The sequence in DNA is TGCGCCAGCAGCCAAACAGGGGTAGTGAACACTGAAGCTTTCTTT. This codes for CASSQTGVVNTEAFF.